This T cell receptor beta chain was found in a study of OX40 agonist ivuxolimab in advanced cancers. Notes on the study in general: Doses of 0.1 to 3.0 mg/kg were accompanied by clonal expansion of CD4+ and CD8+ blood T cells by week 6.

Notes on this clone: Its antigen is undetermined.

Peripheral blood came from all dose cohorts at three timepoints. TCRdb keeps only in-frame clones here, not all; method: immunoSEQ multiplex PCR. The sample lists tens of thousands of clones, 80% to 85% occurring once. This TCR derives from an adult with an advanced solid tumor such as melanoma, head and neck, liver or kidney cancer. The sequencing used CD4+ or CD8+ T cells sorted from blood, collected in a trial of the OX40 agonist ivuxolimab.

CDR3 nucleotides: TGTGCCTGGAGTCGGTCCTACGAGCAGTACTTC. Translation: CAWSRSYEQYF. J is TRBJ2-7 and V is TRBV30; D is unclear. Germline V gene lookup returns CDR1 GTSNPN and CDR2 SVGIG (reference sequence). The CDR3 extends over 11 amino acids. With 2 bases removed from V and 1 base from J, the gap between germline ends came to 3 bases.